This is a list of T cell receptor beta chains from one sample in a study of shared clonotypes between healthy human individuals. TCRdb's table, derived via immunoSEQ multiplex PCR, lists solely in-frame clones and lacks some. The sample lists around 690,000 clones; 80% to 95% were seen once. Sequencing was done on a sample of memory CD8+ T cells from PBMCs. The receptors originated from a man aged 18 to 29 in good health. Some clones in this sample may be carry-over from other donors' samples. CDR3s include the opening cysteine and the closing phenylalanine or tryptophan. Each record gives: V gene, J gene, CDR3 protein.

v_call: TRBV7-9
j_call: TRBJ1-1
cdr3_aa: CASSLTPGGEAFF

v_call: TRBV4-2
j_call: TRBJ1-4
cdr3_aa: CASSQDFVDSVGEKLFF

v_call: TRBV4-2
j_call: TRBJ1-2
cdr3_aa: CASSQEPGMDVGYTF

v_call: TRBV7-6
j_call: TRBJ2-2
cdr3_aa: CASIPSSAGGELFF

v_call: TRBV7-8
j_call: TRBJ2-3
cdr3_aa: CASSPYRGDTGNTDTQYF

v_call: TRBV6-1
j_call: TRBJ1-2
cdr3_aa: CASSADILGSYTF

v_call: TRBV11-2
j_call: TRBJ1-1
cdr3_aa: CASSLGPGQGKGTEAFF

v_call: TRBV7-9
j_call: TRBJ1-1
cdr3_aa: CASSIGNTEAFF

v_call: TRBV19
j_call: TRBJ1-1
cdr3_aa: CASQQGEGNTEAFF

v_call: TRBV27
j_call: TRBJ2-2
cdr3_aa: CASSLSTGELFF

v_call: TRBV11-2
j_call: TRBJ2-3
cdr3_aa: CASSLLAENTDTQYF

v_call: TRBV28
j_call: TRBJ2-5
cdr3_aa: CASSSSGLAGGETQYF

v_call: TRBV29-1
j_call: TRBJ2-1
cdr3_aa: CSVVPLSWNEQFF

v_call: TRBV6-5
j_call: TRBJ1-5
cdr3_aa: CASSPGLNQPQHF

v_call: TRBV7-9
j_call: TRBJ2-1
cdr3_aa: CASSRDSYNEQFF

v_call: TRBV25-1
j_call: TRBJ2-1
cdr3_aa: CASSGRRREQFF

v_call: TRBV4-1
j_call: TRBJ2-2
cdr3_aa: CASSQESPKQAPNTGELFF

v_call: TRBV7-9
j_call: TRBJ1-3
cdr3_aa: CASSHWTETGNTIYF

v_call: TRBV10-1
j_call: TRBJ2-7
cdr3_aa: CASRRTGTVSYEQYF

v_call: TRBV25-1
j_call: TRBJ1-1
cdr3_aa: CASSEYQGLAFF

v_call: TRBV19
j_call: TRBJ1-5
cdr3_aa: CASSFPGANQPQHF

v_call: TRBV28
j_call: TRBJ1-3
cdr3_aa: CASSFAGNGNTIYF

v_call: TRBV29-1
j_call: TRBJ2-5
cdr3_aa: CSATATGGKETQYF

v_call: TRBV5-6
j_call: TRBJ2-3
cdr3_aa: CASSLITGWTDTQYF

v_call: TRBV19
j_call: TRBJ1-2
cdr3_aa: CASSTTKRAIYGYTF